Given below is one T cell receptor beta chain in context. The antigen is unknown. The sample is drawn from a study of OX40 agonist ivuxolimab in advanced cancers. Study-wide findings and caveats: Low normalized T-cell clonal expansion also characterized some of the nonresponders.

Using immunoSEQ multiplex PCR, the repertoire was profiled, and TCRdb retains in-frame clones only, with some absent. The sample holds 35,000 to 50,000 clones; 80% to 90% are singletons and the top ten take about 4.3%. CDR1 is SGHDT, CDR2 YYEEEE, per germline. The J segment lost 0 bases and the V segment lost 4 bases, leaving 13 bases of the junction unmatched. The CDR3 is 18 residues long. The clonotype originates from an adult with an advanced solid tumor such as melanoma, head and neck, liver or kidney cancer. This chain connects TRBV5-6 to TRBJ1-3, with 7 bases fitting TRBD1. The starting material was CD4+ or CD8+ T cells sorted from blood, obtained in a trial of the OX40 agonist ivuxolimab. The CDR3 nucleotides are TGTGCCAGCAGCATAATTTCCGGGACAGTCATCTCTGGAAACACCATATATTTT. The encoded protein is CASSIISGTVISGNTIYF.